Listed here are 7 T cell receptor beta chains from one sample, sequenced in a study of blood T cells in healthy people across ages. Primers used in a second PCR of about 6 to 11 cycles were a sample-barcoded 5' primer and a J-beta primer mix. Using its own MiXCR run on the 5' RACE reads, TCRdb lists one record per CDR3 protein. This table has about 640,000 distinct CDR3 sequences, around two fifths appearing once. The specimen sequenced was blood. Receptors were obtained from a man at least 80 years old in good health.

The chain joins TRBV2 to TRBJ2-4; 10 bases fit TRBD1. The DNA end is a closer match to TRBJ2-5, so the J assignment may be wrong. The CDR3 has 14 amino acids. Per germline, CDR1 SNHLY and CDR2 FYNNEI. The CDR3 sequence: CASRGTGVRETQYF. In nucleotides, the CDR3 is TGTGCCAGCAGAGGGACAGGGGTTCGAGAGACCCAGTACTTC.

This clonotype was counted between two and nine times. This chain connects TRBV7-2 to TRBJ1-4; D is perhaps TRBD1 (6 bases). CDR1 is SGHTA and CDR2 is FQGNSA in the germline V gene. There are 16 residues in the CDR3. V was shortened by 1 base and J by 3 bases, with 12 bases between the two germline ends. CDR3 nucleotide sequence: TGTGCCAGCAGCTTAGGGAACAGGGTGGCTAATGAAAAACTGTTTTTT. Protein sequence: CASSLGNRVANEKLFF.

This clonotype was observed once. The rearrangement uses TRBV10-3 and TRBJ2-3, with a tentative D call TRBD2 (6 bases). Germline CDR1 reads ENHRY; CDR2 reads SYGVKD. The CDR3 sequence is 14 residues long. V dropped 5 bases and J dropped 3 bases, with 12 bases sitting between them. CDR3 sequence reads: CAISLGTLTDTQYF. In nucleotides, the CDR3 is TGTGCCATCAGTCTGGGGACTTTAACAGATACGCAGTATTTT.

The chain carries TRBV18 and TRBJ1-2, with D possibly matching TRBD1 (6 bases). Germline loops: CDR1 KGHSH, CDR2 LQKENI. V gave up 2 bases and J gave up 6 bases, with 10 bases separating them. The CDR3 loop spans 13 amino acids. CDR3 region: CASSPKQGNGYTF. CDR3 in DNA: TGTGCCAGCTCACCAAAACAGGGAAATGGCTACACCTTC. Variable domain in full (rest from reference TRBV18 and TRBJ1-2): NAGVMQNPRHLVRRRGQEARLRCSPMKGHSHVYWYRQLPEEGLKFMVYLQKENIIDESGMPKERFSAEFPKEGPSILRIQQVVRGDSAAYFCASSPKQGNGYTFGSGTRLTVV.

The chain recombines TRBV6-5 with TRBJ1-6; 9 bases match TRBD1. The V gene end was trimmed by 0 bases and the J gene end by 1 base; junction bases not matched to a gene: 7. There are 19 residues in the CDR3. Germline CDR1 is MNHEY and CDR2 is SVGAGI. Written as DNA, the CDR3 is TGTGCCAGCAGTTACTCATACAGGGGGCGAAGTTCCTATAATTCACCCCTCCACTTT. Its protein is CASSYSYRGRSSYNSPLHF.

Comments on this clonotype: The junction departs from the called germline gene at one end, perhaps through a read error. CDR3 in DNA: TGCGCCAGCAGTAAGTCGATGGTGGAGTTCTTC. This encodes CASSKSMVEFF. The chain carries TRBV10-2 and TRBJ2-1; D call uncertain. CDR3 size: 11 residues. Germline-derived CDR1 and CDR2 are WSHSY and SAAADI.

The CDR3 DNA follows: TGTGCCAGCAGCGTAGGGGTCGGGGAGCTGTTTTTT. Amino acid sequence: CASSVGVGELFF. The rearrangement uses TRBV9 and TRBJ2-2; no clear D gene. The CDR3 runs to 12 residues. V was shortened by 0 bases and J by 7 bases, with 4 bases between the two germline ends. Germline CDR1 SGDLS, CDR2 YYNGEE.